Listed here are 27 T cell receptor beta chains from one sample, sequenced in a study of cytomegalovirus exposure and HLA in healthy donors. It was with 60 Vbeta and 13 Jbeta primers that the PCR ran. Sequenced by immunoSEQ multiplex PCR; TCRdb stores in-frame clones only, minus some. Among under 250,000 clones listed, roughly 73% were seen once. Sequenced sample: PBMCs. Source of these receptors: a boy aged 10-17 years in good health and CMV-seronegative.

The J gene is TRBJ1-1, the V gene TRBV6-5; D not resolved. The CDR3 runs to 12 residues. Germline lookup yields CDR1 MNHEY and CDR2 SVGAGI. The V end was cut by 2 bases, the J end by 7 bases, with 8 bases between. In DNA, the CDR3 is TGTGCCAGCAGTTACGGAGGGTGTGAAGCTTTCTTT. Protein product: CASSYGGCEAFF.

The genes are TRBV7-8 and TRBJ2-1, with 8 bases matching TRBD2. Trimming took 5 bases from V and 7 from J; bases not matched to a gene: 13. The germline CDR1 and CDR2 sequences are SGHVS and FQNEAQ. This CDR3 has 16 residues. The CDR3 bases are TGTGCCAGCAGCGCCACCGTCTTGGCGGGGGGTAATGAGCAGTTCTTC. Protein product: CASSATVLAGGNEQFF. Complete variable domain (other parts from reference TRBV7-8 and TRBJ2-1): GAGVSQSPRYKVAKRGQDVALRCDPISGHVSLFWYQQALGQGPEFLTYFQNEAQLDKSGLPSDRFFAERPEGSVSTLKIQRTQQEDSAVYLCASSATVLAGGNEQFFGPGTRLTVL.

This rearrangement joins TRBV30 to TRBJ1-2; 8 nucleotides line up with TRBD1. V trimming: 2 bases; J trimming: 6 bases; junction bases outside the gene matches: 5. This CDR3 is 13 amino acids long. Germline values: CDR1 GTSNPN, CDR2 SVGIG (reference sequence). CDR3 loop: CAWSWRTGNGYTF. The CDR3, as DNA: TGTGCCTGGAGTTGGAGGACAGGGAATGGCTACACCTTC.

The V gene is TRBV6-5, the J gene TRBJ2-1; 7 bases are shared with TRBD2. The CDR3 consists of 16 residues. Germline V gives CDR1 MNHEY, CDR2 SVGAGI. Losses at the gene ends were 2 bases for V and 0 bases for J; bases not matched to a gene: 4. This CDR3 reads CASSYTLASSYNEQFF. Written as DNA, the CDR3 is TGTGCCAGCAGTTACACACTAGCGAGCTCCTACAATGAGCAGTTCTTC.

The chain recombines TRBV6-6 with TRBJ2-1; D possibly corresponds to TRBD2 (6 bases). CDR1 is MNHNY, CDR2 SVGAGI, per germline (reference sequence). The CDR3 runs 14 residues. V lost 4 bases and J lost 4, with 11 bases in between. The CDR3 bases are TGTGCCAGCAGTTCCCGGGGGACTTACAATGAGCAGTTCTTC. It yields the protein CASSSRGTYNEQFF.

This sequence joins TRBV18 and TRBJ1-1; 7 bases align to TRBD1. V was pared by 3 bases and J by 1 base, with 5 bases of the junction left unmatched. The CDR3 consists of 15 residues. The germline V gene encodes CDR1 KGHSH and CDR2 LQKENI. CDR3 sequence reads: CASSPQGVTNTEAFF. Here the CDR3 DNA reads TGTGCCAGCTCACCCCAGGGGGTAACGAACACTGAAGCTTTCTTT. The full variable domain, its missing parts supplied by reference TRBV18 and TRBJ1-1, is NAGVMQNPRHLVRRRGQEARLRCSPMKGHSHVYWYRQLPEEGLKFMVYLQKENIIDESGMPKERFSAEFPKEGPSILRIQQVVRGDSAAYFCASSPQGVTNTEAFFGQGTRLTVV.

The CDR3 coding sequence is TGTGCCAGCAGCTTGGCCGTGGGGCCCCAAGAGACCCAGTACTTC. Its translation is CASSLAVGPQETQYF. The chain carries TRBV5-6 and TRBJ2-5; weak D call: TRBD1 (5 bases). Germline loops: CDR1 SGHDT, CDR2 YYEEEE. CDR3 length: 15 amino acids. The V end lost 0 bases, the J end lost 1 base, and 10 bases lay between the germline ends.

This chain uses TRBV7-8 with TRBJ2-1, with 7 bases identical to TRBD1. This CDR3 has 14 amino acids. Germline trimming cut 5 bases from V and 11 bases from J; bases unmatched to any gene: 12. CDR1 and CDR2 (germline): SGHVS, FQNEAQ. CDR3 in amino acids: CASSIMGQRGKQFF. CDR3 sequence (DNA): TGTGCCAGCAGCATAATGGGACAGAGGGGAAAGCAGTTCTTC.

The chain combines TRBV19 with TRBJ1-5, with D hard to call. The CDR3 totals 13 residues. Germline loops: CDR1 LNHDA, CDR2 SQIVND (reference sequence). Trimming stripped 8 bases from V and 0 bases from J, with 8 bases between. The CDR3 sequence: CASGSVSNQPQHF. The CDR3, as DNA: TGTGCCAGTGGTTCAGTTAGCAATCAGCCCCAGCATTTT.

Concerning this clone: The junction shows a germline mismatch at one end, possibly a read error. This rearrangement joins TRBV7-8 to TRBJ2-5, with 7 bases aligning to TRBD1. Germline loops: CDR1 SGHVS, CDR2 FQNEAQ. The CDR3 loop spans 16 amino acids. CDR3 in amino acids: CASTPLLGDSKETQHF. For the CDR3, the DNA is TGTGCCAGCACCCCTTTATTGGGGGACAGCAAAGAGACCCAGCACTTC. Using reference TRBV7-8 and TRBJ2-5 for the parts outside the CDR3, the full variable domain is GAGVSQSPRYKVAKRGQDVALRCDPISGHVSLFWYQQALGQGPEFLTYFQNEAQLDKSGLPSDRFFAERPEGSVSTLKIQRTQQEDSAVYLCASTPLLGDSKETQHFGPGTRLLVL.

Here the CDR3 reads CASTRKRGSTEAFF. The DNA of the CDR3 is TGTGCCAGCACCCGTAAGCGGGGATCCACTGAAGCTTTCTTT. The rearrangement joins TRBV9 to TRBJ1-1; D is unclear. The CDR3 is 14 amino acids. V was cut by 6 bases and J by 4 bases, with 16 bases left in between. Germline V gene sequence: CDR1 SGDLS, CDR2 YYNGEE.

DNA of the CDR3: TGTGCCAGCAGGCACCAGGATACGCAGTATTTT. Translated, it gives CASRHQDTQYF. The rearrangement joins TRBV6-5 to TRBJ2-3; D is ambiguous. The germline gives CDR1 MNHEY, CDR2 SVGAGI. Trimming removed 6 bases from V and 6 bases from J, with 7 bases in between. The CDR3 runs to 11 residues.

The rearrangement uses TRBV30 and TRBJ2-7; D possibly corresponds to TRBD2 (5 bases). This CDR3 is 13 amino acids long. CDR1 is GTSNPN, CDR2 SVGIG, per germline (reference sequence). Trimming removed 2 bases at V and 0 bases at J, with 8 bases between. The CDR3 DNA reads TGTGCCTGGAGTACGGGGATCTCCTACGAGCAGTACTTC. Its translation: CAWSTGISYEQYF.

This clone was counted only a few times. V gene TRBV6-1 combines with J gene TRBJ2-2; D call uncertain. From germline, CDR1 is MNHNS and CDR2 SASEGT. The V end was cut by 6 bases, the J end by 8 bases, with 7 bases between. This CDR3 has 11 amino acids. The CDR3 sequence: CASRSEGELFF. CDR3 sequence (DNA): TGTGCCAGCAGGTCGGAGGGGGAGCTGTTTTTT.

This clone is a singleton in its sample. The genes are TRBV9 and TRBJ2-2; 8 bases fit TRBD2. This CDR3 has 16 residues. CDR1 and CDR2 from the germline V gene are SGDLS and YYNGEE. J was trimmed by 6 bases and V by 0 bases; bases with no gene match: 7. CDR3 in DNA: TGTGCCAGCAGCGTAGTTCTAGCGGGCAGCGCCGGGGAGCTGTTTTTT. Translated: CASSVVLAGSAGELFF.

V usage is TRBV2 and J usage is TRBJ1-5; D gene uncertain. The CDR3 has 14 residues. V gave up 6 bases and J gave up 3 bases, with 12 bases separating them. From germline, CDR1 is SNHLY and CDR2 FYNNEI. CDR3 region: CASRWRAANQPQHF. In DNA form, the CDR3 reads TGTGCCAGCAGGTGGAGGGCCGCCAATCAGCCCCAGCATTTT.

The gene calls are TRBV30 and TRBJ2-3; 12 nucleotides align to TRBD2. The CDR3 is 16 amino acids. Per germline, CDR1 GTSNPN and CDR2 SVGIG (reference sequence). Unmatched junction bases numbered 5, after V lost 2 bases and J lost 2 bases. Here the CDR3 DNA reads TGTGCCTGGAGTACCGGGACTAGCGGGTACACAGATACGCAGTATTTT. It translates to CAWSTGTSGYTDTQYF.

This chain connects TRBV6-6 to TRBJ1-1, with D hard to call. Trimming left V 0 bases short and J 5 bases short, with 7 bases between. This CDR3 spans 13 amino acids. The germline V gene has CDR1 MNHNY and CDR2 SVGAGI (reference sequence). The CDR3: CASSYSPDTEAFF. CDR3 coding DNA: TGTGCCAGCAGTTACTCGCCAGATACTGAAGCTTTCTTT.

The chain recombines TRBV10-1 with TRBJ1-4, with a possible D match to TRBD1 (5 bases). The germline V gene has CDR1 WNHNN and CDR2 SYGVQD (reference sequence). Trimming stripped 2 bases from V and 5 bases from J, with 12 bases between. The CDR3 totals 15 residues. This chain's CDR3 is CASSEGTGGNEKLFF. The CDR3 coding sequence is TGCGCCAGCAGTGAGGGGACGGGGGGGAATGAAAAACTGTTTTTT.

This chain links TRBV7-9 with TRBJ1-2; D may be TRBD1 (5 bases). The CDR3 is 14 amino acids. The V end lost 2 bases, the J end lost 13 bases, and 20 bases lay between the germline ends. The germline gives CDR1 SEHNR, CDR2 FQNEAQ (reference sequence). As DNA, the CDR3 is TGTGCCAGCAGCTTATACCTCTCGACGGGGGATCTCACCTTC. Translation gives CASSLYLSTGDLTF.

This clone was picked up a small number of times. V is TRBV7-8 and J is TRBJ1-5, with a tentative D call TRBD1 (6 bases). V was clipped by 3 bases and J by 7 bases, with 10 bases between them. In germline, CDR1 is SGHVS, CDR2 FQNEAQ. The CDR3 contains 13 residues. CDR3 in amino acids: CASSFRGGQPQHF. DNA of the CDR3: TGTGCCAGCAGCTTCCGGGGGGGCCAGCCCCAGCATTTT. Variable domain in full (rest from reference TRBV7-8 and TRBJ1-5): GAGVSQSPRYKVAKRGQDVALRCDPISGHVSLFWYQQALGQGPEFLTYFQNEAQLDKSGLPSDRFFAERPEGSVSTLKIQRTQQEDSAVYLCASSFRGGQPQHFGDGTRLSIL.

The chain has TRBV11-3 and TRBJ2-3, with 7 bases matching TRBD2. The CDR3 has 15 amino acids. Germline V CDR1 and CDR2: SGHNT, YENEEA. V trimming: 1 base; J trimming: 3 bases; junction bases outside the gene matches: 4. The CDR3: CASSLVGEGTDTQYF. The DNA of the CDR3 is TGTGCCAGCAGCTTAGTGGGGGAGGGGACAGATACGCAGTATTTT. The whole variable domain, filled in from reference TRBV11-3 and TRBJ2-3, reads EAGVVQSPRYKIIEKKQPVAFWCNPISGHNTLYWYLQNLGQGPELLIRYENEEAVDDSQLPKDRFSAERLKGVDSTLKIQPAELGDSAVYLCASSLVGEGTDTQYFGPGTRLTVL.

V is TRBV7-6 and J is TRBJ1-5; D uncertain. The CDR3 totals 13 residues. V was trimmed by 5 bases and J by 6 bases, leaving 11 bases between them. Germline values: CDR1 SGHVS, CDR2 FNYEAQ. The CDR3 sequence: CASSLSGSQPQHF. For the CDR3, the DNA is TGTGCCAGCAGCCTCTCGGGGAGTCAGCCCCAGCATTTT.

The V gene is TRBV29-1, the J gene TRBJ1-1; a possible D gene is TRBD1 (6 bases). The V end was cut by 6 bases, the J end by 4 bases, with 18 bases between. The CDR3 is made up of 14 amino acids. The germline CDR1 and CDR2 sequences are SQVTM and ANQGSEA. Here the CDR3 DNA reads TGCAGCGTCTCCCCCACAGGGTTCGGCACTGAAGCTTTCTTT. This sequence encodes CSVSPTGFGTEAFF.

The chain couples TRBV27 to TRBJ1-6; possible D gene TRBD1, 6 bases. The germline gives CDR1 MNHEY, CDR2 SMNVEV (reference sequence). This CDR3 is 16 amino acids long. V shed 4 bases and J shed 7 bases, with 17 bases lying between them. CDR3 sequence: CASSWGGRGGNSPLHF. The CDR3 nucleotides read TGTGCCAGCAGTTGGGGGGGCAGGGGCGGCAATTCACCCCTCCACTTT.

This chain joins TRBV29-1 and TRBJ2-7; maybe TRBD2 (7 bases). The germline V gene has CDR1 SQVTM and CDR2 ANQGSEA. There are 12 residues in the CDR3. V lost 7 bases and J 2 bases, leaving 12 bases between the germline ends. CDR3 sequence reads: CSARGAAYEQYF. The CDR3 DNA reads TGCAGCGCCCGGGGGGCTGCCTACGAGCAGTACTTC.

The chain joins TRBV4-1 to TRBJ2-2, with unresolved D. Per germline, CDR1 MGHRA and CDR2 YSYEKL. The V end was cut by 0 bases, the J end by 1 base, with 6 bases between. The CDR3 loop spans 15 amino acids. CDR3: CASSQETVNTGELFF. CDR3 nucleotides: TGCGCCAGCAGCCAAGAAACAGTGAACACCGGGGAGCTGTTTTTT.